The text below deals with one T cell receptor beta chain. These data belong to a study of human T cells and chemical hapten exposure. Study details: Researchers reported sensitizing an approximately 2 cm by approximately 2 cm upper inner arm skin site with 2% DPC. Predominantly women, the patients had alopecia areata, totalis or universalis.

Regarding time point: patch test 2, 6 weeks after DPC sensitization. Treatment here: therapeutic diphenylcyclopropenone sensitization with weekly scalp DPC. TCRdb reanalysed the RACE reads using MiXCR and keeps one entry per CDR3 protein. The sample yields approximately 92,000 distinct CDR3 sequences, approximately 10% seen once. The germline gives CDR1 SGHTA, CDR2 FQGTGA. Trimming took off 2 bases at V and 1 base at J, with 8 bases between the two ends. The CDR3 consists of 14 residues. The sequence derives from a woman in her thirties or forties with alopecia areata. Some clones in this sample may be carry-over from other donors' samples. The V and J genes are TRBV7-3 and TRBJ1-1, with unresolved D. The sequencing here drew on whole blood, taken in connection with sensitization to the hapten diphenylcyclopropenone (DPC). The CDR3 sequence: CASSLLGQNTEAFF. The DNA for the CDR3 is TGTGCCAGCAGCTTATTAGGGCAGAACACTGAAGCTTTCTTT.